This TCR beta chain was identified in a study of blood T cell repertoires in COVID-19. Study at large: Acute and convalescent COVID-19 specimens originated in the United States, Italy and Spain. The analysed material was cDNA or gDNA that came from T cells, B-cell-depleted T cells, or PBMCs.

Per the authors' pipeline: Estimation of nucleated cell counts was performed using reference gene primer amplification. Generated by immunoSEQ multiplex PCR, the TCRdb table keeps only in-frame clones and is missing some. V, J and clone size were drawn from that table, and D and trimming were deduced from the DNA. The sample comprises about 270,000 clones, roughly 84% of which are singletons, and approximately 3.1% rests with the top ten. This CDR3 spans 16 amino acids. V shed 4 bases and J 6 bases; nucleotides not matched to a gene: 9. CDR1 is KGHSH, CDR2 LQKENI, per germline. The chain recombines TRBV18 with TRBJ2-3; 11 nucleotides agree with TRBD2. Sequencing used peripheral blood. The receptor comes from a woman aged 18-29 years with acute or convalescent COVID-19. This CDR3 reads CASSLTLAGVGDTQYF. The CDR3 coding sequence is TGTGCCAGCTCACTAACACTAGCGGGAGTTGGGGATACGCAGTATTTT.